The clone carrying this T cell receptor beta chain was seen a handful of times. Antigen: not known. From the reads, TCRdb called clonotypes with MiXCR, one entry per CDR3 protein. Seen here are hundreds of thousands of distinct CDR3 sequences, 33% observed once, and the top ten hold 15% to 20%. Between the trimmed V and J ends, which lost 1 base and 8 bases, there was a span of 17 bases. Germline V gene lookup returns CDR1 DFQATT and CDR2 SNEGSKA (reference sequence). The CDR3 is 15 residues long. This record belongs to a study of T cell repertoires in cytomegalovirus infection. Study in general: Epitope selection comprised recently identified HLA-C-restricted CMV epitopes and well-studied HLA-B-restricted CMV epitopes. Shared public TCR beta signatures pointed to both CMV infection and a matching HLA type.

Study-wide points: What dominated the ex vivo response were HLA-C-restricted CMV-specific TCR beta clonotypes.

J is TRBJ1-4 and V is TRBV20-1; D remains ambiguous. This clonotype was obtained from a human donor in good health (CMV status not recorded). Some clones in this sample may be carry-over from other donors' samples. The starting material was cultured PBMCs, obtained from culture after CMV antigen stimulation. CDR3: CSARGGGPEGEKLFF. The CDR3 DNA reads TGCAGTGCTAGAGGAGGTGGGCCCGAAGGCGAAAAACTGTTTTTT.